A single sample is the source of the 14 T cell receptor beta chains below, sequenced in a study of blood T cell repertoires in COVID-19 (dated by TCRdb to the early 2020s). Libraries were made using the immunoSEQ multiplex PCR assay. TCRdb limited this immuneACCESS table to in-frame rearrangements with V and J called. A share of clones is missing; checked studies link under half to unresolved V genes, and the rest is unexplained. Within this sample are approximately 140,000 clones, with about 85% of them counted one time only. The ten largest clones capture about 4.2% of the sample. Sequenced: peripheral blood. The receptors come from a woman between 55 and 75 years old with active or convalescent COVID-19.

As to this clone: A junction boundary mismatches the germline segment, possibly from a read error. This chain joins TRBV6-5 and TRBJ2-7, with 8 bases identical to TRBD1. Germline V gene sequence: CDR1 MNHEY, CDR2 SVGAGI. The length of the CDR3 is 15 residues. In DNA form, the CDR3 reads TGTGCCAGCTTCGAATCATGGGACAGGACCGGCGAGAAGTACTTC. Protein sequence: CASFESWDRTGEKYF.

The chain employs TRBV6-5 and TRBJ1-1; no definite D call. Germline loops: CDR1 MNHEY, CDR2 SVGAGI. Trimming took off 7 bases at V and 1 base at J, with 13 bases between the two ends. The CDR3 has 14 residues. For the CDR3, the DNA is TGTGCCAGCACCCCTAGCAGCCAGAACACTGAAGCTTTCTTT. This gives the protein CASTPSSQNTEAFF.

This chain joins TRBV7-2 and TRBJ1-2; no firm D call. This CDR3 comprises 13 residues. Germline V CDR1 and CDR2: SGHTA, FQGNSA. Trimming removed 5 bases at V and 8 bases at J, with 15 bases between. CDR3: CASSTYSGYGYTF. CDR3 nucleotides: TGTGCCAGCAGCACGTATTCGGGGTACGGCTACACCTTC.

The rearrangement links TRBV1 to TRBJ2-1; TRBD2, the table's D call, lacks a check against the DNA. TRBV1 represents a pseudogene. CDR3 length: 18 residues. CDR3 protein: CTSSQDAPSGGAENEQFF. The CDR3 bases are TGCACCAGCAGCCAGGACGCTCCTAGCGGGGGGGCTGAGAATGAGCAGTTCTTC.

Only one count was recorded for this clone. CDR3 loop: CASSLRTGDGYTF. For the CDR3, the DNA is TGTGCCAGCAGTTTGCGGACAGGGGATGGCTACACCTTC. The chain is built from TRBV27 and TRBJ1-2; 9 nucleotides match TRBD1. The CDR3 totals 13 residues. V was clipped by 3 bases and J by 6 bases; unmatched bases: 2. Germline-derived CDR1 and CDR2 are MNHEY and SMNVEV (reference sequence).

This clone was detected only a few times. This chain links TRBV29-1 with TRBJ2-2; the match to TRBD1 covers 8 bases. The ends lost 4 bases at V and 5 bases at J; junction bases unmatched: 6. There are 14 residues in the CDR3. Germline V lookup: CDR1 SQVTM, CDR2 ANQGSEA. The CDR3 region has the DNA TGCAGCGTTGCGAGACAGGGGAGGACCGGGGAGCTGTTTTTT. Translating it yields CSVARQGRTGELFF.

The rearrangement uses TRBV15 and TRBJ2-7, with no clear D. This CDR3 has 14 amino acids. V was trimmed by 0 bases and J by 4 bases, leaving 10 bases between them. The germline CDR1 and CDR2 sequences are LNHNV and YYDKDF (reference sequence). In DNA, the CDR3 is TGTGCCACCAGCAGAGATCGCGCATCATACGAGCAGTACTTC. Amino acids: CATSRDRASYEQYF.

J is TRBJ2-1 and V is TRBV4-1; no reliable D call. CDR3 length: 12 residues. Germline loops: CDR1 MGHRA, CDR2 YSYEKL. The V end lost 5 bases, the J end lost 6 bases, and 8 bases lay between the germline ends. The DNA for the CDR3 is TGCGCCAGCAGCGTCGGTGGCAATGAGCAGTTCTTC. This codes for CASSVGGNEQFF.

The chain employs TRBV4-1 and TRBJ2-7, with 7 positions matching TRBD2. The trim removed 5 bases at V and 5 bases at J, leaving 6 bases unmatched. The germline V gene encodes CDR1 MGHRA and CDR2 YSYEKL. CDR3 length equals 13 residues. The CDR3 sequence: CASSSRTSDEQYF. For the CDR3, the DNA is TGCGCCAGCAGCTCCCGCACTAGCGACGAGCAGTACTTC.

CDR3 coding DNA: TGTGCCAGCAGCTTAGGTGAGGGTTATAGCAATCAGCCCCAGCATTTT. Encoded protein: CASSLGEGYSNQPQHF. The V call is TRBV7-8, the J call TRBJ1-5; D call uncertain. V lost 1 base and J 0 bases, leaving 10 bases between the germline ends. The CDR3 spans 16 residues. Germline assignment: CDR1 SGHVS and CDR2 FQNEAQ.

V usage is TRBV30 and J usage is TRBJ1-3; a possible D gene is TRBD1 (5 bases). Trimming pared 4 bases from V and 4 bases from J, leaving 17 bases between. The CDR3 covers 15 residues. Germline CDR1 reads GTSNPN; CDR2 reads SVGIG (reference sequence). The CDR3 DNA reads as TGTGCCTGGAAGGGGACTTTATATCAGGGAAACACCATATATTTT. It codes for CAWKGTLYQGNTIYF.

The V gene is TRBV14, the J gene TRBJ2-5; D not certain. Germline loops: CDR1 SGHDN, CDR2 FVKESK. There are 13 residues in the CDR3. V lost 5 bases to trimming and J lost 4 bases, with 11 bases between them. The CDR3 bases are TGTGCCAGCAGCTCCCACGGTATAGAGACCCAGTACTTC. Translated: CASSSHGIETQYF.

The chain is built from TRBV28 and TRBJ2-2; no firm D call. The CDR3 is made up of 14 amino acids. Per germline, CDR1 MDHEN and CDR2 SYDVKM. V lost 6 bases and J lost 2, with 10 bases in between. The CDR3, as DNA: TGTGCCAGCAGACAGAGTGCTAACACCGGGGAGCTGTTTTTT. It yields the protein CASRQSANTGELFF.

The CDR3 bases are TGTGCCAGTAGTATATTAAACACCGGGGAGCTGTTTTTT. Protein product: CASSILNTGELFF. The chain has TRBV19 and TRBJ2-2; no firm D call. The CDR3 has 13 amino acids. Germline CDR1 is LNHDA and CDR2 is SQIVND (reference sequence). V lost 2 bases and J 2 bases, leaving 3 bases between the germline ends. Full variable domain (rest looked up from reference TRBV19 and TRBJ2-2): DGGITQSPKYLFRKEGQNVTLSCEQNLNHDAMYWYRQDPGQGLRLIYYSQIVNDFQKGDIAEGYSVSREKKESFPLTVTSAQKNPTAFYLCASSILNTGELFFGEGSRLTVL.